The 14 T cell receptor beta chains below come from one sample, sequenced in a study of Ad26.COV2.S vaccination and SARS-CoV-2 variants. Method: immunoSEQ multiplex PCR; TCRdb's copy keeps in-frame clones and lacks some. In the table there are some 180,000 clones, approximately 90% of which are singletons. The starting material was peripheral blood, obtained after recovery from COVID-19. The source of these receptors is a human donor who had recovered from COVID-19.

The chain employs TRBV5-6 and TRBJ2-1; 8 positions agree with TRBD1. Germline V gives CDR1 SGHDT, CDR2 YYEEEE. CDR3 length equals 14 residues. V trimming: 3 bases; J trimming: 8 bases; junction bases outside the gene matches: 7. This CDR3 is CASSWTGSFDEQFF. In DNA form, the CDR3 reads TGTGCCAGCAGCTGGACAGGGTCTTTCGATGAGCAGTTCTTC.

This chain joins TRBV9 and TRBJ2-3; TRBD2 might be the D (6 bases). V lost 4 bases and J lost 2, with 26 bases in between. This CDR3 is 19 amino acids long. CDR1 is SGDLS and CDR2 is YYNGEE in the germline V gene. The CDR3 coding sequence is TGTGCCAGCAGCCCACGACACGGAGGGCTAGTTGGGTCCACAGATACGCAGTATTTT. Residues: CASSPRHGGLVGSTDTQYF.

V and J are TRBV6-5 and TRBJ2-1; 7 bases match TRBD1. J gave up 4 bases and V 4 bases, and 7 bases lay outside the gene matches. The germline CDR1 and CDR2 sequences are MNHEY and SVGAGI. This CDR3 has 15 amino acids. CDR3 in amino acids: CASSSGDSSYNEQFF. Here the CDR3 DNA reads TGTGCCAGCAGTTCTGGGGACAGTTCTTACAATGAGCAGTTCTTC.

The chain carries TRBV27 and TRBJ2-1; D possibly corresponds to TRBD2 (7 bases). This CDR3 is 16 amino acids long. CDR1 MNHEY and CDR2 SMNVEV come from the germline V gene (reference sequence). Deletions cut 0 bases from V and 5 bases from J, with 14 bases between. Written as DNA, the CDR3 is TGTGCCAGCAGTTTATCGGGGGGGCGTGGAAACAATGAGCAGTTCTTC. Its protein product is CASSLSGGRGNNEQFF.

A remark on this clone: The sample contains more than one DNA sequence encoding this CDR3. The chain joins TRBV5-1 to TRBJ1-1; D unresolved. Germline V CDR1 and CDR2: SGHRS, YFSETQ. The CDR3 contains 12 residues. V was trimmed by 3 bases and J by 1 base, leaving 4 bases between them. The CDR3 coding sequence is TGCGCCAGCAGCTATGGGAACACTGAAGCTTTCTTT. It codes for CASSYGNTEAFF.

CDR3 region: CASSLSGSGDTQYF. CDR3 sequence (DNA): TGTGCCAGCAGCTTATCAGGGAGCGGGGATACGCAGTATTTT. The V and J genes are TRBV7-8 and TRBJ2-3; TRBD2 might be the D (6 bases). This CDR3 is built from 14 residues. The V and J ends lost 2 bases and 6 bases respectively, with 12 bases between them. Germline assignment: CDR1 SGHVS and CDR2 FQNEAQ. The whole variable domain, remainder taken from reference TRBV7-8 and TRBJ2-3, is GAGVSQSPRYKVAKRGQDVALRCDPISGHVSLFWYQQALGQGPEFLTYFQNEAQLDKSGLPSDRFFAERPEGSVSTLKIQRTQQEDSAVYLCASSLSGSGDTQYFGPGTRLTVL.

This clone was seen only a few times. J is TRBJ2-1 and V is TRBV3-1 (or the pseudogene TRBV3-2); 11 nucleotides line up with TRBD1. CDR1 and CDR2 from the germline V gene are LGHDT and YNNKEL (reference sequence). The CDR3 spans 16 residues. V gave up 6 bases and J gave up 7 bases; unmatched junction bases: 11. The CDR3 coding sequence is TGTGCCAGCAGTCTTGCCGGGACAGGGGGTAGAAATGAGCAGTTCTTC. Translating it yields CASSLAGTGGRNEQFF.

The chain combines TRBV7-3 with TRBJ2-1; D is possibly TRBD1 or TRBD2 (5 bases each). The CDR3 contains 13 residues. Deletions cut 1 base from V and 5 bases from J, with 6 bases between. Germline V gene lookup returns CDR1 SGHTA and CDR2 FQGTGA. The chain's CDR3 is CASSLRGNNEQFF. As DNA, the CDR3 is TGTGCCAGCAGCTTAAGGGGGAACAATGAGCAGTTCTTC.

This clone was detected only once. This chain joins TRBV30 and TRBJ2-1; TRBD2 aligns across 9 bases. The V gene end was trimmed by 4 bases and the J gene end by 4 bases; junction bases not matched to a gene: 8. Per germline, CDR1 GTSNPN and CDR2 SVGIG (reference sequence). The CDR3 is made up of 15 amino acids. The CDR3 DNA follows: TGTGCCTGGAAGAAGGGAAGCGGGAGGTACAATGAGCAGTTCTTC. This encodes CAWKKGSGRYNEQFF.

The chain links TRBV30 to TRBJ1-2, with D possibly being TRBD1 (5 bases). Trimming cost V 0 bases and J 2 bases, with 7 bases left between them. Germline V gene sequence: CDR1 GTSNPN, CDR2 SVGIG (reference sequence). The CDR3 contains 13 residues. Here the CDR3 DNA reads TGTGCCTGGAGTGTGCCAGGGAACTATGGCTACACCTTC. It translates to CAWSVPGNYGYTF.

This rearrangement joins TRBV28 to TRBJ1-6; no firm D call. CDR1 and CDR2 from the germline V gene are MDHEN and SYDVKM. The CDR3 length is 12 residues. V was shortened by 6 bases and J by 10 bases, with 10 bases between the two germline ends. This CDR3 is CASRPPGSPLHF. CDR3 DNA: TGTGCCAGCAGACCCCCGGGGTCACCCCTCCACTTT. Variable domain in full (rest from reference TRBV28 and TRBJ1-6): DVKVTQSSRYLVKRTGEKVFLECVQDMDHENMFWYRQDPGLGLRLIYFSYDVKMKEKGDIPEGYSVSREKKERFSLILESASTNQTSMYLCASRPPGSPLHFGNGTRLTVT.

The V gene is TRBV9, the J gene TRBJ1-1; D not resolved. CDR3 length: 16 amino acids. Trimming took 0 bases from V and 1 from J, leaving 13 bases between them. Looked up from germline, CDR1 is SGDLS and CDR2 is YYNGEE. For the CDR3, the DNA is TGTGCCAGCAGCGTAGCTACGGGCCAGGCGAACACTGAAGCTTTCTTT. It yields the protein CASSVATGQANTEAFF.

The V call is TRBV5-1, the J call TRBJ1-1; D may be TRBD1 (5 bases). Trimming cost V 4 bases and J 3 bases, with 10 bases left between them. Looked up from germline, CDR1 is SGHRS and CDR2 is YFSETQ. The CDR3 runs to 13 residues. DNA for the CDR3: TGCGCCAGCAGCCCTGGGGGGTACACTGAAGCTTTCTTT. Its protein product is CASSPGGYTEAFF.

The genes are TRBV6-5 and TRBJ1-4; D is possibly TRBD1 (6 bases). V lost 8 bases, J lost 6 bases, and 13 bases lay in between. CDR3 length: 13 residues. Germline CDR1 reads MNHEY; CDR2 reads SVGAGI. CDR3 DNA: TGTGCCAGCGCGTACAGGGCTGATGAAAAACTGTTTTTT. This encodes CASAYRADEKLFF.